The sequence of this TCR beta chain was determined in a study of blood T cell repertoires in COVID-19. Study overall: The United States, Italy and Spain provided the acute and convalescent COVID-19 samples. Nucleic acid was either cDNA or gDNA, and it came from T cells, B-cell-depleted T cells, or PBMCs.

Per germline, CDR1 SGHTA and CDR2 FQGNSA. CDR3 length: 17 residues. Trimming removed 2 bases at V and 9 bases at J, with 20 bases between. This clone came up many times. TCRdb keeps only in-frame clones here, not all; method: immunoSEQ multiplex PCR. The table has 50,000 to 80,000 clones, around 76% seen once. The sequence derives from a human donor in a cohort sampled during active COVID-19. The gene calls are TRBV7-2 and TRBJ1-6; no clear D. Sequenced sample: peripheral blood. The CDR3 bases are TGTGCCAGCAGCTTACTTAGTTTGAGGGTGGCGAGTTCACCCCTCCACTTT. It is translated as CASSLLSLRVASSPLHF.